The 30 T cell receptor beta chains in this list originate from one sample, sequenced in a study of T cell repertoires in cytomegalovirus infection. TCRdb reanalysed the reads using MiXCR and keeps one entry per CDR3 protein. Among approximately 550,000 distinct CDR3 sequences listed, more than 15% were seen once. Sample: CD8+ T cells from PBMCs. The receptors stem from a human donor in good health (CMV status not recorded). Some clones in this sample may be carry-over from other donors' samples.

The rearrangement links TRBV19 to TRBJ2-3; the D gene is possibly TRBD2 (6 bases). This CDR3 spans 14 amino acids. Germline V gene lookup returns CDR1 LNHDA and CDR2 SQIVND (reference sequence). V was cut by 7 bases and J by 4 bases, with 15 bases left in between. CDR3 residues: CASTMGGVADTQYF. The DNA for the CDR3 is TGTGCCAGTACCATGGGCGGGGTAGCAGATACGCAGTATTTT. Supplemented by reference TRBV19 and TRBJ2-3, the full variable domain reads DGGITQSPKYLFRKEGQNVTLSCEQNLNHDAMYWYRQDPGQGLRLIYYSQIVNDFQKGDIAEGYSVSREKKESFPLTVTSAQKNPTAFYLCASTMGGVADTQYFGPGTRLTVL.

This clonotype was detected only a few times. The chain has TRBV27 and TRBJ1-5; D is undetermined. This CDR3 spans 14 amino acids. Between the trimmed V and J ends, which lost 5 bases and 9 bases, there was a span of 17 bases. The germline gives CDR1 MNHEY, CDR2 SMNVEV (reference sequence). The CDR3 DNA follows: TGTGCCAGCAGTCCTCGGACGGTCCGTCGGCCCCAGCATTTT. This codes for CASSPRTVRRPQHF.

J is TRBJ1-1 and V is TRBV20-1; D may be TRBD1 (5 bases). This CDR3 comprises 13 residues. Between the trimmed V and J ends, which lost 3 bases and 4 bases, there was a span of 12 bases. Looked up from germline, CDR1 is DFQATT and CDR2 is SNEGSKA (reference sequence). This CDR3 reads CSARGRVGTEAFF. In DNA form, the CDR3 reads TGCAGTGCTAGGGGCAGGGTAGGCACTGAAGCTTTCTTT.

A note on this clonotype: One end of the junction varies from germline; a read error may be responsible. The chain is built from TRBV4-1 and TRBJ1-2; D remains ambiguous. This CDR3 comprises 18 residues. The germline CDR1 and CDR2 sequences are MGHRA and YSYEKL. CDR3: CASSQERHEDLNFYGYTF. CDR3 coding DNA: TGTGCCAGCAGCCAAGAACGGCACGAGGATTTAAATTTCTATGGCTACACCTTC.

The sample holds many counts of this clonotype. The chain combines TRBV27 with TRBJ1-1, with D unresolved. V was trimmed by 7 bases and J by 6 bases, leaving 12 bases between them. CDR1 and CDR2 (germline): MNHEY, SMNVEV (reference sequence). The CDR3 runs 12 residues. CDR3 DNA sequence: TGTGCCAGCAAGGGCGCCAGCCCTGAAGCTTTCTTT. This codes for CASKGASPEAFF.

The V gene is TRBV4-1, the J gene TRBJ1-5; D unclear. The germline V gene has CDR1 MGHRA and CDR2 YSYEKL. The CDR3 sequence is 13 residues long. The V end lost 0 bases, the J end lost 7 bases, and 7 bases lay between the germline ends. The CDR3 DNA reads TGCGCCAGCAGCCAAGACTCCCGGCAGCCCCAGCATTTT. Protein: CASSQDSRQPQHF.

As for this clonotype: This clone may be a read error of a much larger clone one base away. The CDR3 spells CASSLDRLHKNTEAFF. CDR3 coding DNA: TGTGCCAGCAGCTTAGACAGGCTACACAAGAACACTGAAGCTTTCTTT. This sequence joins TRBV7-9 and TRBJ1-1; TRBD1 might be the D (5 bases). The germline V and J ends were trimmed by 1 base and 1 base, with 13 bases remaining between them. Germline V CDR1 and CDR2: SEHNR, FQNEAQ (reference sequence). The CDR3 loop spans 16 amino acids.

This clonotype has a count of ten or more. The CDR3 sequence is CASSSPGQGAKNGYTF. The CDR3 region has the DNA TGTGCCAGCAGCTCGCCGGGACAGGGGGCGAAGAATGGCTACACCTTC. J is TRBJ1-2 and V is TRBV7-9; the match to TRBD1 covers 12 bases. V shed 4 bases, J shed 6 bases, and the junction held 9 bases outside the gene matches. This CDR3 is 16 amino acids long. CDR1 is SEHNR, CDR2 FQNEAQ, per germline (reference sequence).

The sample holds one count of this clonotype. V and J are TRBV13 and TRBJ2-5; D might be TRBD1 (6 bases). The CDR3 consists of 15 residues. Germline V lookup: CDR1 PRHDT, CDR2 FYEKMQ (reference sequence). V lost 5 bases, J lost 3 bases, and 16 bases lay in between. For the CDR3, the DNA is TGTGCCAGCAGCCCCAGCCTAGAGGGGGAAGAGACCCAGTACTTC. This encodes CASSPSLEGEETQYF.

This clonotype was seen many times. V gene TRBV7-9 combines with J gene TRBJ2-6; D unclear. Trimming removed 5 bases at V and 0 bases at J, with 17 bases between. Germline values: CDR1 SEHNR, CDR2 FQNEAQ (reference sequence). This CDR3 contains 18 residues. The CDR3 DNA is TGTGCCAGCAGCCCAAGCTGGGCCACAAGCTCTGGGGCCAACGTCCTGACTTTC. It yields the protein CASSPSWATSSGANVLTF.

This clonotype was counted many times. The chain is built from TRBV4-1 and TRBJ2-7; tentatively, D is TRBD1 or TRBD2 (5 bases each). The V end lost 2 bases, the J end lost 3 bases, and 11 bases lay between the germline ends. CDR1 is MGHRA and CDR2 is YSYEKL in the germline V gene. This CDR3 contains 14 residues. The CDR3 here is CASSQWDGDYEQYF. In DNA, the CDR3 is TGCGCCAGCAGCCAATGGGACGGGGACTACGAGCAGTACTTC.

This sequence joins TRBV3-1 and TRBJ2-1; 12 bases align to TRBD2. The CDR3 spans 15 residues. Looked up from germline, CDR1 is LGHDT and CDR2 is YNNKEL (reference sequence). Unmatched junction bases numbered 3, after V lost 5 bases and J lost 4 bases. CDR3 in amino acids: CASSDGLAGYNEQFF. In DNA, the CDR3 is TGTGCCAGCAGCGATGGACTAGCGGGGTACAATGAGCAGTTCTTC.

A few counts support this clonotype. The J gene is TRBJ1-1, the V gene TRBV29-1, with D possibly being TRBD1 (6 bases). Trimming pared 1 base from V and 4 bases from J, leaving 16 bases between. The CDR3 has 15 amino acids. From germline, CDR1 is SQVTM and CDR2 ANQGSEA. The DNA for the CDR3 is TGCAGCGTTGAAGGGAGGGGGGGCCGGGGCACTGAAGCTTTCTTT. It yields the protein CSVEGRGGRGTEAFF.

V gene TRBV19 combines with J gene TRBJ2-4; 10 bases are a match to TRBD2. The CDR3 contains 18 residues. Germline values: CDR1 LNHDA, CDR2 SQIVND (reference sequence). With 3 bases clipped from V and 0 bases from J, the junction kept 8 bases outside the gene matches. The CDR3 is CASSIKREGALAKNIQYF. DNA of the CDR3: TGTGCCAGTAGTATTAAGCGGGAGGGGGCCCTAGCCAAAAACATTCAGTACTTC. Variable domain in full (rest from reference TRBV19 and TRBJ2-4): DGGITQSPKYLFRKEGQNVTLSCEQNLNHDAMYWYRQDPGQGLRLIYYSQIVNDFQKGDIAEGYSVSREKKESFPLTVTSAQKNPTAFYLCASSIKREGALAKNIQYFGAGTRLSVL.

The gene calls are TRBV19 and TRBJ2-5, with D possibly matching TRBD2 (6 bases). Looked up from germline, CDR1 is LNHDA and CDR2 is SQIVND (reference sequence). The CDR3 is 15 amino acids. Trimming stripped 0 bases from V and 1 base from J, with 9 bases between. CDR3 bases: TGTGCCAGTAGTATAGATAGGGGACTCCAAGAGACCCAGTACTTC. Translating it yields CASSIDRGLQETQYF.

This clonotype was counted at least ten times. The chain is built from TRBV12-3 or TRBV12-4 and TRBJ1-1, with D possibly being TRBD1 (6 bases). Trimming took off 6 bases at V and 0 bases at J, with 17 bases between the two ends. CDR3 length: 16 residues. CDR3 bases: TGTGCCAGCAGCCCCCCCACAGGGAAATTGAACACTGAAGCTTTCTTT. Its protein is CASSPPTGKLNTEAFF.

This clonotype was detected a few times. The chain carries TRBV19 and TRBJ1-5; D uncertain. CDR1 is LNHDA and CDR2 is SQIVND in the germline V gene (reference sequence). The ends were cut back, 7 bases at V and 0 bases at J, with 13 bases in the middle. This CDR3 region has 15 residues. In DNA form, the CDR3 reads TGTGCCAGTATCGTTAGTGTAGATAGCAATCAGCCCCAGCATTTT. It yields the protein CASIVSVDSNQPQHF.

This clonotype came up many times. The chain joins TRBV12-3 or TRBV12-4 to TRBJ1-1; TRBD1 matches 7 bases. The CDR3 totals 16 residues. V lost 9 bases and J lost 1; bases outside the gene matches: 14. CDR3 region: CASHPTGKGWNTEAFF. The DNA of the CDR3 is TGTGCCAGTCACCCGACAGGGAAGGGCTGGAACACTGAAGCTTTCTTT.

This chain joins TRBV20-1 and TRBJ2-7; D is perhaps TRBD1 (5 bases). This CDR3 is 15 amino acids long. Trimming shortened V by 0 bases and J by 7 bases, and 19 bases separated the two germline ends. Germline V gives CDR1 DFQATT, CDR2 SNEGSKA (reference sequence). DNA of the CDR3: TGCAGTGCTAGAGATATAGCCAGCCCCCAGGGAGAGCAGTACTTC. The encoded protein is CSARDIASPQGEQYF.

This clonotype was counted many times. CDR3 nucleotides: TGTGCTAGTGGTTTGGGGACTGCTGCCACCATATATTTT. Residues: CASGLGTAATIYF. This chain joins TRBV12-5 and TRBJ1-3; the D is unclear. The CDR3 loop spans 13 amino acids. Between the trimmed V and J ends, which lost 1 base and 9 bases, there was a span of 10 bases. Germline lookup yields CDR1 LGHNT and CDR2 FRNRAP.

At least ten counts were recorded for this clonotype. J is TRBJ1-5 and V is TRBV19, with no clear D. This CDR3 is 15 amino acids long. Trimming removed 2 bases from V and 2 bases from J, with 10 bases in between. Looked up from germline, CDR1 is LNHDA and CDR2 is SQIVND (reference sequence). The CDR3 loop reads CASSIKGMRNQPQHF. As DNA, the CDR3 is TGTGCCAGTAGTATAAAGGGAATGCGCAATCAGCCCCAGCATTTT.

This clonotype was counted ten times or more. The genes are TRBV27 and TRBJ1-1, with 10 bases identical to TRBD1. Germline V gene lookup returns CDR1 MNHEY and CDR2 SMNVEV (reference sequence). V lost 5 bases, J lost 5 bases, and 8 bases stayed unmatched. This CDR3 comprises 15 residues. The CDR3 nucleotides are TGTGCCAGCAGTACTAGACAGGGGGCCTGGACTGAAGCTTTCTTT. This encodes CASSTRQGAWTEAFF.

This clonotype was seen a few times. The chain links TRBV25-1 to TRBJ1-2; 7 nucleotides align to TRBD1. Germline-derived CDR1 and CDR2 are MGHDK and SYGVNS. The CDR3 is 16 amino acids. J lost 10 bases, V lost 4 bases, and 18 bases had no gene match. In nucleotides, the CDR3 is TGTGCCAGCAGTGCCCCGGACAGGCACGCCTGGGGAGACTACACCTTC. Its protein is CASSAPDRHAWGDYTF.

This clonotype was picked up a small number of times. In DNA form, the CDR3 reads TGTGCCAGCAGCCAAGATTGGGGGCAAACTGAAGCTTTCTTT. Translating gives CASSQDWGQTEAFF. V usage is TRBV4-2 and J usage is TRBJ1-1, with D tentatively TRBD1 (6 bases). Per the germline V gene, CDR1 is LGHNA and CDR2 is YNFKEQ. This CDR3 region has 14 residues. The V end lost 0 bases, the J end lost 5 bases, and 10 bases lay between the germline ends.

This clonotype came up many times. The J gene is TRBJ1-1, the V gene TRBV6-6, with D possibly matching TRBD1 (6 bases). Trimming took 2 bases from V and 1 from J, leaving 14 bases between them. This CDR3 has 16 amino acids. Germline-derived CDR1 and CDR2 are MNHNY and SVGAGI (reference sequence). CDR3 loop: CASSYGGGGGNTEAFF. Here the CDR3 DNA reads TGTGCCAGCAGTTACGGTGGGGGCGGTGGGAACACTGAAGCTTTCTTT.

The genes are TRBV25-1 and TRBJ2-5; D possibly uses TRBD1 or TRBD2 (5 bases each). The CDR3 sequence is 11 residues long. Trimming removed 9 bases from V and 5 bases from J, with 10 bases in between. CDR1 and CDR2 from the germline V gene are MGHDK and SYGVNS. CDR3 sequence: CASGWGETQYF. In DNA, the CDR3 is TGTGCCAGTGGTTGGGGGGAGACCCAGTACTTC.

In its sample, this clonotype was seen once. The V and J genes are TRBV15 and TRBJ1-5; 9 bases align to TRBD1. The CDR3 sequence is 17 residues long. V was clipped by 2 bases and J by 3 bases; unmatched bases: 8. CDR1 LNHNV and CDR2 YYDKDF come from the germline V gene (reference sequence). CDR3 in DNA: TGTGCCACCAGCAGACCACAGGGGGCAATCGACAATCAGCCCCAGCATTTT. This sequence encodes CATSRPQGAIDNQPQHF.

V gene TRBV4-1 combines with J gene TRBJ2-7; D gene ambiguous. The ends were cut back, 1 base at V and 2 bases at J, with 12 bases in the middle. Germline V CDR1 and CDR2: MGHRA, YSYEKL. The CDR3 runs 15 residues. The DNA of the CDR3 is TGCGCCAGCAGCCAAGGGCTTACGTCTCCCTACGAGCAGTACTTC. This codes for CASSQGLTSPYEQYF.

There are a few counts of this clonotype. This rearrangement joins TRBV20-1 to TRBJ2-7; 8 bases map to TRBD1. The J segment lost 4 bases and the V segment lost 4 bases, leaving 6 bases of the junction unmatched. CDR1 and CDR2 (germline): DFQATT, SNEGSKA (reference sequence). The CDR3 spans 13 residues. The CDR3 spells CSATGQEGYEQYF. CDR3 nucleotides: TGCAGTGCTACGGGACAGGAAGGTTACGAGCAGTACTTC.

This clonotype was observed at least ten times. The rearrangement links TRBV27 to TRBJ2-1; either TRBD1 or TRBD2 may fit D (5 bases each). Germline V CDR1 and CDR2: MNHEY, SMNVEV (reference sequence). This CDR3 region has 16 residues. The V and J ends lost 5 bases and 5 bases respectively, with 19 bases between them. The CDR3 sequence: CASSASLGELHNEQFF. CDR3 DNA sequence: TGTGCCAGCAGTGCGTCGTTAGGGGAGCTCCACAATGAGCAGTTCTTC.